This TCR beta chain is drawn from a study of CD8+ T cells in alopecia areata listed by TCRdb under 2018. Some background on the complete study: Treated patients were enrolled in an open-label pilot trial of oral tofacitinib at 5 to 10 mg twice daily for moderate-to-severe alopecia areata. Patients stayed on tofacitinib for 6 to 18 months and then had 6 months of follow-up off drug so that delayed response and recurrence could be assessed. Disease severity in treated patients was measured with the SALT score, which quantifies the percentage of affected scalp surface area. In both human patients and the C3H/HeJ mouse model, the study applied high-throughput TCRbeta sequencing to look at T cell clonal expansion in alopecia areata. Human TCRbeta sequencing covered scalp tissue and sorted CD4+ and CD8+ peripheral blood T cells from patchy and totalis/universalis alopecia areata patients and healthy controls. Tofacitinib-treated patients had biopsies at baseline and at 4 and 24 weeks of treatment, with a later scalp biopsy in several patients. Clonality in the scalp was compared among normal scalp (n=4), patchy alopecia areata scalp (n=8), and alopecia totalis/universalis scalp (n=8). The RNA source kit depended on sample type: the PAXgene miRNA kit for fixed scalp, the miRNeasy kit for PBMCs, and the RNeasy kit for mouse skin. Amplification of TCRbeta CDR3 regions was done by immunoSEQ multiplex PCR using 35 Vbeta forward primers and 13 Jbeta reverse primers.

V gives up 7 bases and J gives up 6 bases, and the segment between their germline ends measures 9 bases. CDR1 is given as SNHLY and CDR2 as FYNNEI, both from the germline V gene. The CDR3 covers 12 residues, taking in both the cysteine and the phenylalanine. Just CDR3 DNA is preserved here, 36 bases in frame from base 1. Study-wide conclusions, independent of this receptor: Compared with normal scalp, lesional scalp had higher clonality and more expanded CD8+ clones, particularly in alopecia totalis/universalis, a pattern that suggests antigenic drive. Scalp clonality and the number of expanded CD8+ clones among the top 100 scalp clones were significantly decreased by tofacitinib. Because the treated cohort was small and included a single nonresponder, larger studies are needed to assess links between baseline CD8+ expansion and response. During tofacitinib treatment, many expanded lesional clones remained in scalp and blood, and this persistence may partly explain relapse after treatment is stopped. Resident alphabeta T cells in normal human skin are also sequenced, complicating scalp TCR repertoire analysis, unlike mouse skin dominated by gammadelta T cells. Shared TCR sequences between patients were less evident than in mice, which may be partly attributable to HLA diversity in the patient population.

Turning to this clone: Its recognized antigen is unknown. No clone much larger than this one lies a single base away; base qualities are absent.

Libraries were made using the immunoSEQ multiplex PCR assay. To provide template for TCR sequencing, every sample had RNA extracted and reverse transcribed into cDNA. First-strand cDNA was synthesized using SuperScript III with a 2:1 mix of oligo-dT and random hexamers. Amplification bias was assessed with a synthetic immune receptor repertoire, and residual bias was removed computationally. As for the authors' bioinformatics: Raw reads were preprocessed to remove errors, and CDR3 was defined by IMGT conventions from the conserved cysteine to phenylalanine. Clonality was calculated as 1 minus Shannon entropy normalized by log2 of the number of productive unique TCRs. Whether each scalp clone was CD4 or CD8 was inferred by checking scalp TCRbeta sequences against the CD4 and CD8 repertoires from sorted blood. TCRdb re-hosts the immuneACCESS table, in-frame sequences only. Its copies lack some clones; in the studies checked, an unresolved V gene accounts for under half of them, and the cause for the rest is not known. From that table come the V and J calls and clone size; the DNA was used to work out D and trimming. This sample comprises 95,000 to 100,000 clones, about three fifths of them detected only once. Together, the top ten hold approximately 16% of the sample.

In light of the paper, this sample's treatment or condition label describes: oral pan-JAK inhibitor, 5-10 mg twice daily. Peripheral blood and lesional scalp punch biopsies were obtained from patients with alopecia areata. After PBMCs were isolated by density centrifugation and stained for CD3, CD4 and CD8, a FACSAria was used to sort CD4+ and CD8+ T cells. The V gene is TRBV2 and the J gene is TRBJ2-2, with no D gene named confidently. The sample in question was CD8+ T cells sorted from blood, obtained between weeks 55 and 65, from a patient treated with tofacitinib. This sequence was found in a human donor with alopecia areata. Here is the DNA: TGTGCCAGCATCAGTCTGCCCGGGGAGCTGTTTTTT. This is translated as CASISLPGELFF.